This T cell receptor beta chain was profiled in a study of CXCR3-negative and CXCR3-positive naive CD8 T cells. The study's findings and limits: Naive subsets did not differ in surface CD5, and TRB CDR3 properties served to infer TCR strength. Much lower diversity was found in memory CD8+ cells, while both naive subsets had comparably high diversity. When CXCR3-positive naive cells were set against CXCR3-negative naive cells, the former had more hydrophobic TRB CDR3s.

In germline, CDR1 is LNHNV, CDR2 YYDKDF (reference sequence). The CDR3 has 12 amino acids. The study made its TRB cDNA libraries by 5' RACE, adding UMI labels. TCRdb re-called the 5' RACE reads; one entry per CDR3 protein, DNA not given. The record lists just under 90,000 distinct CDR3 sequences, of which the ten most abundant hold roughly 0.89%. Note on this clonotype: What it binds is not known.

Naive CD8+ T cells had a CD45RO-CCR7+CD27+CD95- phenotype. The chain combines TRBV15 with TRBJ2-1; TCRdb names TRBD2, which stays unverified in the absence of DNA. The TCR was taken from a human donor in good health. Some clones in this sample may be carry-over from other donors' samples. Sequencing was done on a sample of naive CXCR3+ CD8+ T cells from blood. The sample's subset: CD45RO-CCR7+CD27+CD95- naive CD8+ T cells expressing CXCR3 (TNR3+). CDR3 in amino acids: CATSRLDNEQFF.